What follows are 9 T cell receptor beta chains derived from one specimen sequenced in a study of post-analysis software for immune sequencing data. Whole-study results and caveats: About five TRBV segments were more frequent in patients than controls; TRBV5-6, TRBV5-1 and TRBV20-1 belonged to this group.

Presence of unique molecular identifiers characterized the TCR beta cDNA libraries. TCRdb re-analysed the PCR reads in MiXCR, keeping a single row per CDR3 protein. Among around 710,000 distinct CDR3 sequences listed, roughly 50% were seen once. Which antigens these TCRs recognize remains unknown. Specimen: blood. The receptors shown here come from a girl aged 5-17 years with multiple sclerosis.

This clonotype was seen more than once but under ten times. The chain couples TRBV9 to TRBJ2-1, with 10 bases that match TRBD2. J gave up 2 bases and V 0 bases, and 2 bases lay outside the gene matches. Germline CDR1 SGDLS, CDR2 YYNGEE. This CDR3 has 16 amino acids. The DNA of the CDR3 is TGTGCCAGCAGCGTAGCTAGCGGGAGTACCTACAATGAGCAGTTCTTC. This sequence encodes CASSVASGSTYNEQFF.

This rearrangement joins TRBV6-6 to TRBJ2-2; TRBD1 matches 7 bases. The length of the CDR3 is 17 residues. The germline V gene encodes CDR1 MNHNY and CDR2 SVGAGI (reference sequence). V dropped 2 bases and J dropped 0; count of bases not matched to a gene: 6. CDR3 amino acids: CASSYPQGQSNTGELFF. In DNA form, the CDR3 reads TGTGCCAGCAGTTACCCGCAGGGACAGTCGAACACCGGGGAGCTGTTTTTT.

Points on this clonotype: An end of the junction differs from the germline gene, which may be a read error. The V call is TRBV10-3, the J call TRBJ1-5; a weak D match, TRBD1 (6 bases). Germline CDR1 reads ENHRY; CDR2 reads SYGVKD. This CDR3 contains 14 residues. In DNA form, the CDR3 reads TGTGCCATCAATGAGGGGGGGGCAGAACAGCCCCAGCATTTT. Its translation: CAINEGGAEQPQHF.

This clonotype turned up a few times. The V gene is TRBV15, the J gene TRBJ1-1; tentative D call: TRBD1 (5 bases). This CDR3 spans 14 amino acids. Trimming pared 6 bases from V and 1 base from J, leaving 12 bases between. Germline V lookup: CDR1 LNHNV, CDR2 YYDKDF (reference sequence). For the CDR3, the DNA is TGTGCCACCAGTCTTGGGGACTCGAACACTGAAGCTTTCTTT. Translating it yields CATSLGDSNTEAFF.

V usage is TRBV4-1 and J usage is TRBJ2-7; no reliable D call. The germline V gene has CDR1 MGHRA and CDR2 YSYEKL. The CDR3 totals 14 residues. Trimming took 0 bases from V and 3 from J, leaving 9 bases between them. The CDR3 DNA follows: TGCGCCAGCAGCCAAGAGACACAGAACTACGAGCAGTACTTC. Translating gives CASSQETQNYEQYF.

The CDR3 spells CATGTSGDYEQYF. CDR3 sequence (DNA): TGTGCCACGGGGACTAGCGGGGACTACGAGCAGTACTTC. The chain employs TRBV24-1 and TRBJ2-7; 13 positions agree with TRBD2. In germline, CDR1 is KGHDR, CDR2 SFDVKD. The V and J ends lost 10 bases and 3 bases, in that order; junction bases with no gene match: 2. This CDR3 spans 13 amino acids.

This clonotype came up a few times. The chain uses TRBV7-9 and TRBJ2-5, with D possibly TRBD1 on 6 matching bases. The CDR3 sequence is 13 residues long. CDR1 is SEHNR and CDR2 is FQNEAQ in the germline V gene (reference sequence). V lost 5 bases and J lost 7, with 14 bases in between. CDR3 DNA sequence: TGTGCCAGCAGCCCTACAGGGTCCGGGACCCAGTACTTC. Translation gives CASSPTGSGTQYF.

This clonotype was found a few times. The CDR3 coding sequence is TGTGCCAGCAGCGTAGTTGGCACAGATACGCAGTATTTT. This sequence encodes CASSVVGTDTQYF. The chain carries TRBV9 and TRBJ2-3, with D unclear. This CDR3 contains 13 residues. V lost 0 bases, J lost 1 base, and 3 bases lay in between. Germline loops: CDR1 SGDLS, CDR2 YYNGEE.

This clonotype occurred a few times. The rearrangement joins TRBV18 to TRBJ2-2, with 8 bases lining up with TRBD1. The length of the CDR3 is 16 residues. V gave up 3 bases and J gave up 1 base; unmatched junction bases: 4. The germline gives CDR1 KGHSH, CDR2 LQKENI. CDR3 DNA: TGTGCCAGCTCACCCCTAGGACAGGGGAACACCGGGGAGCTGTTTTTT. Its protein product is CASSPLGQGNTGELFF. Supplemented by reference TRBV18 and TRBJ2-2, the full variable domain reads NAGVMQNPRHLVRRRGQEARLRCSPMKGHSHVYWYRQLPEEGLKFMVYLQKENIIDESGMPKERFSAEFPKEGPSILRIQQVVRGDSAAYFCASSPLGQGNTGELFFGEGSRLTVL.